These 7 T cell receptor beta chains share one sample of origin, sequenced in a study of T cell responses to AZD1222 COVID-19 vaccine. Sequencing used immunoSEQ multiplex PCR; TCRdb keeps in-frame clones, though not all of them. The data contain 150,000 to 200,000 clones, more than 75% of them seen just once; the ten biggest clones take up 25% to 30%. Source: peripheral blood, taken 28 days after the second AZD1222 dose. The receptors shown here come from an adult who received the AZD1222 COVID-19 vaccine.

CDR3 DNA: TGTGCCAGCACCCCAGCGGGGACTTCGTACGAGCAGTACTTC. Translated, it gives CASTPAGTSYEQYF. The chain links TRBV7-2 to TRBJ2-7; TRBD2 matches at 7 bases. CDR3 length: 14 amino acids. Losses at the gene ends were 7 bases for V and 4 bases for J; bases not matched to a gene: 10. From germline, CDR1 is SGHTA and CDR2 FQGNSA.

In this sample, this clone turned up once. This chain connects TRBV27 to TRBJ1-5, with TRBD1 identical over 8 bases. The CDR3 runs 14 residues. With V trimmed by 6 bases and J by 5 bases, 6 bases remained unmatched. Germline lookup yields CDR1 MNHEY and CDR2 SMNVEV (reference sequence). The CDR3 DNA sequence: TGTGCCAGCAGCCCGGACAGGGAGGATCAGCCCCAGCATTTT. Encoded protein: CASSPDREDQPQHF.

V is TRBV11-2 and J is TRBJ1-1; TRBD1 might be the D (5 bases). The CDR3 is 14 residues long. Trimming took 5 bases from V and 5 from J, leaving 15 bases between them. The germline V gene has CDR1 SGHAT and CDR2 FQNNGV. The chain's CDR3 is CASSQSRQRTEAFF. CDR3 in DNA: TGTGCCAGCAGCCAATCACGACAGAGAACTGAAGCTTTCTTT.

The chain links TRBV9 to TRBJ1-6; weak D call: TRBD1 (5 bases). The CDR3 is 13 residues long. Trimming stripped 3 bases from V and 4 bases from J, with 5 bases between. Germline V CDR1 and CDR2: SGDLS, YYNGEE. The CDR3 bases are TGTGCCAGCAGCGACAGGTATAATTCACCCCTCCACTTT. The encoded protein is CASSDRYNSPLHF.

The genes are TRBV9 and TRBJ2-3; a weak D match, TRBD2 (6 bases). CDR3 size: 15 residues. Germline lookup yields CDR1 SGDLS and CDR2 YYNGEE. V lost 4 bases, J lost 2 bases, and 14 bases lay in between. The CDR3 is CASSPGVWDTDTQYF. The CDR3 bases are TGTGCCAGCAGCCCGGGGGTGTGGGACACAGATACGCAGTATTTT.

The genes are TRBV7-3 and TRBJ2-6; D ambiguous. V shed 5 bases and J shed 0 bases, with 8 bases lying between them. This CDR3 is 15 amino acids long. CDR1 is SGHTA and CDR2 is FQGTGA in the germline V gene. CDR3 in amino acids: CASSTQISGANVLTF. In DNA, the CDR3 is TGTGCCAGCAGCACCCAGATCTCTGGGGCCAACGTCCTGACTTTC.

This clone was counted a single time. The CDR3 DNA reads as TGTGCCAGCAGCGTAGGGGGACAGGGTCCCTCGTACACCGGGGAGCTGTTTTTT. Protein product: CASSVGGQGPSYTGELFF. V is TRBV9 and J is TRBJ2-2; TRBD1 aligns across 9 bases. CDR1 and CDR2 from the germline V gene are SGDLS and YYNGEE. The CDR3 sequence is 18 residues long. The V gene end was trimmed by 0 bases and the J gene end by 3 bases; junction bases not matched to a gene: 9.